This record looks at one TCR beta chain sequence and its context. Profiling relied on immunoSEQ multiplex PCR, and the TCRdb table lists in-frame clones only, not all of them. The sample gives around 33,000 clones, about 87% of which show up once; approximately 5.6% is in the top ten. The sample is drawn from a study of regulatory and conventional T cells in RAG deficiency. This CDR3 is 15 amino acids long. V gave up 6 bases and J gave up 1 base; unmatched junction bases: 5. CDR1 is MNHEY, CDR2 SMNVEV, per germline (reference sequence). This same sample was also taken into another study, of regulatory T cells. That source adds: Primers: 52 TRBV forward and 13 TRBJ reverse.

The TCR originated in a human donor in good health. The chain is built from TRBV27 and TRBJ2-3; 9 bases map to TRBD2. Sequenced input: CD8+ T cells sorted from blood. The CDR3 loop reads CASSPTSGRTDTQYF. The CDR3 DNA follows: TGTGCCAGCAGCCCGACTAGCGGCCGCACAGATACGCAGTATTTT.